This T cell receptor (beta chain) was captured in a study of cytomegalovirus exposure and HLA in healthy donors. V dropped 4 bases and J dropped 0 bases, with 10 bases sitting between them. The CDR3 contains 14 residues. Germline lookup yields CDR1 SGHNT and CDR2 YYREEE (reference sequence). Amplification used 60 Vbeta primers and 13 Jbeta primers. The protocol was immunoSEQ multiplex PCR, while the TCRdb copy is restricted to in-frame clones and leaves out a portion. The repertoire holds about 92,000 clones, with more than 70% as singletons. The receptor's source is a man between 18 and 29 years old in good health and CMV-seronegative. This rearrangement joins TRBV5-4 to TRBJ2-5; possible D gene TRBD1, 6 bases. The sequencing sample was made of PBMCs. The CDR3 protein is CASSQQGYQETQYF. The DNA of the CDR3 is TGTGCCAGCAGCCAGCAGGGGTACCAAGAGACCCAGTACTTC.